This T cell receptor beta chain was identified during a study of blood T cell repertoires in COVID-19 (dated by TCRdb to about 2020). Regarding the research as a whole: Samples covering the acute and convalescent phases of COVID-19 were provided by collaborators in the United States, Italy and Spain. The prospective study material was composed of cDNA or gDNA derived from T cells, B-cell-depleted T cells, or PBMCs. Deeply sampled blood TCRbeta repertoires from subjects exposed to, actively infected with, or recovered from COVID-19 were included in the dataset. The repertoires were released in a freely available public database intended as a resource for research on the immune response to SARS-CoV-2. Samples came from the ongoing ImmuneRACE study (first 160 participants) plus 1,254 subjects from 6 global collaborators. The sample metadata nearly always contained a de-identified subject ID, COVID-19 status, age in years and sex. HLA class I and class II types, where available, came from metadata supplied by the sample provider rather than from assay-based typing.

V loses 0 bases at its end and J loses 0 bases; junction bases beyond the gene matches: 5. Measured from the cysteine to the phenylalanine, the CDR3 is 19 residues long. The retained sequence is limited to the CDR3, 57 bases, with the frame set at the first base. For CDR1 and CDR2, the germline V gene (reference sequence) lists LNHDA and SQIVND. Regarding this clone: Its antigen is still unknown. Nothing much larger sits one base from this clone, and base qualities are not available.

Participants in the prospective study were enrolled through a virtual design, were aged 18 to 89 years, and lived in approximately 25 United States geographic areas. Cohort assignment in the prospective study relied on participant-reported clinical history from a screening survey and a study questionnaire. Exposed participants had been in contact, within 2 weeks of entering the study, with a person who had a PCR-confirmed or clinician-diagnosed case of COVID-19. In the prospective study, mobile phlebotomists collected whole blood, serum and a nasopharyngeal or oropharyngeal swab from each participant. Prospective study participants could optionally give additional blood draws and questionnaires over a roughly 2-month period. Before DNA extraction, blood samples from the prospective study were shipped at room temperature or frozen. TCRbeta CDR3 regions were amplified from genomic DNA using the immunoSEQ Assay, a bias-controlled multiplex PCR. Per the original workflow: The number of nucleated cells in each sample was estimated from the amplification of reference gene primers within the assay. To quantify the absolute abundance of each unique TCRbeta CDR3 rearrangement, sequence reads were collapsed and filtered. For each sample, productive Simpson clonality was calculated by taking the square root of Simpson's diversity index across productive rearrangements. TCRdb provides this immuneACCESS table in a form limited to in-frame rearrangements. Some clones are lacking; in checked studies, under half of them reflect an unresolved V gene, and why the rest are absent is not known. D and trimming come from the DNA, and the V and J calls and clone size come from that table. Recorded for this sample are about 280,000 clones; 80% to 95% of them occurred a single time. About 3% of the sample is in the top ten clones.

Paper-wide results and their limitations: Clinical and demographic metadata were provided uncurated, with the amount varying by source and participant.

The source of this sequence is a man aged 35-49 years who had been exposed to COVID-19. Sequencing was done on a sample of PBMCs or T cells enriched from blood (not recorded which). This chain joins TRBV19 to TRBJ2-6, with 10 bases matching TRBD1. The CDR3 here reads CASSIDNRDRGSGANVLTF. The DNA sequence follows: TGTGCCAGTAGTATAGACAACCGGGACAGGGGCTCTGGGGCCAACGTCCTGACTTTC.